This T cell receptor beta chain was captured by sequencing in a study of T cells after posttransplantation cyclophosphamide. Cyclophosphamide on days +3 and +4 followed busulfan-fludarabine conditioning and a marrow graft. In the case of this clone: Its antigen is currently unknown.

Study conclusions and caveats: After PTCy, TRB diversity resembled that of CNI/methotrexate controls. Skin or GI-infiltrating T cells shared few TRB sequences with blood.

The V gene's germline CDR1 is WNHNN and CDR2 SYGVQD (reference sequence). The trim removed 10 bases at V and 1 base at J, leaving 11 bases unmatched. This CDR3 spans 16 amino acids. Profiling relied on immunoSEQ multiplex PCR, and the TCRdb table lists in-frame clones only, not all of them. Counted here are approximately 8,300 clones, 75% to 85% occurring once; the ten biggest clones make up 17%. The clonotype comes from a female patient aged 40-50 years who received an allogeneic stem cell transplant from a related donor, was CMV-positive, and had no GVHD. Certain T cells may be donor cells from the graft. Source: CD4+ T cells sorted from blood, taken approximately 1,200 days after allogeneic stem cell transplant with posttransplant cyclophosphamide. This chain joins TRBV10-1 and TRBJ1-1, with TRBD1 matching over 11 bases. CDR3 nucleotides: TGCGCCATCCCCGGGACAGGGGGTTTTAAGAACACTGAAGCTTTCTTT. It yields the protein CAIPGTGGFKNTEAFF.